The rows below give T cell receptor beta chains drawn from one sample of a study of PD-L1 blockade in urothelial cancer. TCRdb keeps only in-frame clones here, not all; method: immunoSEQ multiplex PCR. Among approximately 50,000 clones listed, 88% were seen once. The source was PBMCs, collected around atezolizumab (anti-PD-L1) treatment. The receptors were gathered from a man aged 55-75 years with urothelial cancer. CDR3s include the opening cysteine and the closing phenylalanine or tryptophan.

j_call: TRBJ2-5; v_call: TRBV5-4; cdr3_aa: CASSALLAGENQETQYF
j_call: TRBJ2-2; v_call: TRBV2; cdr3_aa: CASSFQGTGNTGELFF
j_call: TRBJ2-7; v_call: TRBV18; cdr3_aa: CASSPLQLGGDEQYF
j_call: TRBJ2-5; v_call: TRBV6-6; cdr3_aa: CASRGQVQETQYF
j_call: TRBJ2-7; v_call: TRBV19; cdr3_aa: CASSTRTSESSYEQYF
j_call: TRBJ2-3; v_call: TRBV7-2; cdr3_aa: CASSKAVDRGNTDTQYF
j_call: TRBJ2-7; v_call: TRBV7-9; cdr3_aa: CASSFTGQSYEQYF
j_call: TRBJ2-3; v_call: TRBV7-7; cdr3_aa: CASSLGVGDTQYF
j_call: TRBJ2-5; v_call: TRBV6-6; cdr3_aa: CASRTGQGETQYF
j_call: TRBJ2-3; v_call: TRBV12-5; cdr3_aa: CASGLVPGRDTQYF
j_call: TRBJ2-7; v_call: TRBV6-5; cdr3_aa: CASSRTGSSYEQYF
j_call: TRBJ1-2; v_call: TRBV7-9; cdr3_aa: CASSFNGLNYGYTF
j_call: TRBJ2-2; v_call: TRBV19; cdr3_aa: CASKFQGANTGELFF
j_call: TRBJ2-3; v_call: TRBV2; cdr3_aa: CASSMRQADTQYF
j_call: TRBJ1-2; v_call: TRBV6-5; cdr3_aa: CASSYRGRQNYGYTF
j_call: TRBJ2-1; v_call: TRBV9; cdr3_aa: CASSWGESSYNEQFF